This T cell receptor beta chain comes out of a study of CD8+ T cells in alopecia areata. Study at large: Those patients who were treated received oral tofacitinib, which was given at 5 to 10 mg twice daily for moderate-to-severe alopecia areata.

RNA was isolated and reverse transcribed to cDNA, the sequencing template. TCRdb's table, derived via immunoSEQ multiplex PCR, lists solely in-frame clones and lacks some. Seen here are approximately 65,000 clones, around half observed once, and the top ten hold about a sixth. The CDR3 runs to 12 residues. In germline, CDR1 is SQVTM, CDR2 ANQGSEA. The V segment lost 6 bases and the J segment 6 bases; nucleotides outside the gene matches: 6. The receptor was isolated from a human donor with alopecia areata. The rearrangement joins TRBV29-1 to TRBJ2-7; 9 nucleotides agree with TRBD1. Sequences were derived from CD8+ T cells sorted from blood, sampled at week 0. The CDR3 DNA sequence: TGCAGCGTGCCGGGACAGGGTCGCGAGCAGTACTTC. Protein: CSVPGQGREQYF.